This T cell receptor (beta chain) was profiled in a study of beta chain features in type 1 diabetes (dated by TCRdb to 2017 to 2018). At the level of the whole study: Mean age, gender distribution, total cell number and subset yield did not differ between patients and healthy donors. The study compared TCRB repertoires of sorted circulating CD4+ T cell subsets between recently diagnosed type 1 diabetes patients and matched healthy donors. Across all samples, fewer than 110,000,000 sorted cells were examined, and cell number per subset correlated strongly with RNA yield. Whereas all 28 donors provided naive and central memory subsets, regulatory and stem cell-like memory subsets were isolated from just 8 patients and roughly 8 healthy donors. The paper as a whole reports these results and caveats: At VDJ recombination sites, patients with type 1 diabetes made fewer insertions and deleted more nucleotides, a pattern implying thymic rearrangement abnormalities. HLA sub-analyses involved small numbers of individuals, so any influence of HLA type on TCRB rearrangement remained unresolved. The naive, central memory and regulatory TCRB repertoires appeared to resemble one another more closely among patients than among healthy donors. Shorter templates might have been favored by PCR, but patient and control samples were amplified and corrected together, so both groups would have been affected equally by any skew. Type 1 diabetes patients showed a moderate but significant shortening of TCRB CDR3 length in all four CD4+ subsets. Because cDNA was sequenced instead of genomic DNA, highly expressing activated cells could be over-represented, though the groups showed no difference in activation or CD3 levels.

From each donor, a single peripheral blood sample of 90 to 150 mL on average was drawn into heparinised tubes. A BD FACSAria II was used to sort naive, central memory, regulatory and stem cell-like memory CD4+ T cells with a panel that included CD45RO, CCR7, CD25, CD127, CD95 and CD27. All sorted populations exceeded 95% purity. PBMCs were separated immediately by Lymphoprep density gradient centrifugation and were stained directly, without being cultured. Samples were stained and sorted in pairs, with one healthy donor and one patient per experiment, so that batch effects were minimized. Worth noting for this clone: Its antigen target is currently unknown. Per-nucleotide qualities are absent, and no much larger clonotype sits a single base away.

The High Capacity cDNA Reverse Transcription Kit was used to reverse transcribe all of the isolated RNA, meaning that expressed TCRB transcripts were what got sequenced. Deep immunoSEQ sequencing was applied to naive, central memory and regulatory T cell samples, giving an average of about 3.6 million total reads per sample. Sorted cells were lysed in RLT buffer and RNA was extracted with DNase-treated RNeasy Micro or Mini kits, depending on cell number. Each cell subset was processed on its own to prevent cross-contamination, while patient and healthy donor samples were processed together. TCRB sequences were amplified from cDNA with the immunoSEQ multiplex PCR, producing 87-bp fragments spanning the CDR3 region. The amplicons were sequenced using the Illumina HiSeq platform. The original methods were these. Synthetic template baselines were used to correct PCR bias computationally, reads within Hamming distance 2 were collapsed, and singletons that could not be merged were discarded. By aligning reads against IMGT, V, D and J genes, CDR3 length, and insertions or deletions at six rearrangement sites were assigned. Clonotype counts were normalized to sorted cell number within each subset before computing true diversity and Gini coefficients with the tcR R package. Repertoire sharing was quantified using the overlap coefficient calculated on TCRB nucleotide sequences. Out-of-frame TCRB sequences from naive cells were analyzed to stand in for the pre-selection repertoire. Entries here come from immuneACCESS through TCRdb and include only in-frame sequences with V and J called. Some clones fail to appear in such tables; in the studies checked, an unresolved V gene covers under half of the shortfall, and the cause of the remainder is unknown. V and J calls and clone size are copied from that table; D and trimming were computed from the DNA. Recorded for this sample are 500,000 to 800,000 clones; about an eighth of them occurred a single time. The ten largest clones represent more than 0.095% of the sample.

Sequencing input: naive CD4+ T cells from blood. Sample cell subset or site, as interpreted from the label and publication: true naive CD4+ T cells. The origin of this receptor is a young man with type 1 diabetes.

The nucleotide sequence reads as follows: TGTGCCAGTAGTATAGAACGGGGACAGCCCCAGCATTTT. The resulting protein is CASSIERGQPQHF. The chain is made from TRBV19 and TRBJ1-5; there is no confident call for the D gene. The CDR1 and CDR2 encoded by the germline V gene (reference sequence) are LNHDA and SQIVND. CDR3 length: 13 amino acids, cysteine to phenylalanine. Solely the CDR3 DNA is kept, with 39 bases framed from the first base. V sheds 0 bases and J sheds 7 bases, leaving 7 bases between their ends. Full variable domain (CDR3 extended with the reference TRBV19 and TRBJ1-5 proteins): DGGITQSPKYLFRKEGQNVTLSCEQNLNHDAMYWYRQDPGQGLRLIYYSQIVNDFQKGDIAEGYSVSREKKESFPLTVTSAQKNPTAFYLCASSIERGQPQHFGDGTRLSIL.